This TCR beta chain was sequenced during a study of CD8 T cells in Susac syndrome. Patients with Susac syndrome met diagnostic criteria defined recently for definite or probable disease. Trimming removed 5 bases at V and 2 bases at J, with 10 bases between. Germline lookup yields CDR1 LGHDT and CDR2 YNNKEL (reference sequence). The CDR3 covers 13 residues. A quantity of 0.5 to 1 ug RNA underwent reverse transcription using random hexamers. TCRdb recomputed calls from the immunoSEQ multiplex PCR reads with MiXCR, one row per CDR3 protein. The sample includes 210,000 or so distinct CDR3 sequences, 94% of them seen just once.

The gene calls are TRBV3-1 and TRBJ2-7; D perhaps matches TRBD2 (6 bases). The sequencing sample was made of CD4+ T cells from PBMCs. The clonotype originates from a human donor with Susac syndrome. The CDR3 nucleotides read TGTGCCAGCAGCGCGGGGTCCACCTACGAGCAGTACTTC. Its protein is CASSAGSTYEQYF.